The 21 T cell receptor beta chains below come from one sample, sequenced in a study of blood T cells in healthy people across ages. Alongside a J-beta primer mix, a sample-barcoded 5' primer served in a second PCR lasting roughly 6 to 11 cycles. TCRdb reprocessed the 5' RACE reads with MiXCR, giving one entry per CDR3 protein. The table lists some 1,500,000 distinct CDR3 sequences, approximately 43% of them singletons. Sequencing input: blood. These receptors were taken from a woman between 18 and 30 years old in good health.

A few counts support this clonotype. This chain links TRBV5-1 with TRBJ2-1, with D unresolved. This CDR3 contains 13 residues. The germline V and J ends were trimmed by 4 bases and 7 bases, with 12 bases remaining between them. In germline, CDR1 is SGHRS, CDR2 YFSETQ. CDR3 in amino acids: CASSPHAANEQFF. The CDR3 coding sequence is TGCGCCAGCAGCCCGCATGCGGCGAATGAGCAGTTCTTC. The full variable domain, with the rest looked up from reference TRBV5-1 and TRBJ2-1, is KAGVTQTPRYLIKTRGQQVTLSCSPISGHRSVSWYQQTPGQGLQFLFEYFSETQRNKGNFPGRFSGRQFSNSRSEMNVSTLELGDSALYLCASSPHAANEQFFGPGTRLTVL.

This clonotype was counted between two and nine times. This chain joins TRBV7-3 and TRBJ2-3; TRBD1 might be the D (5 bases). Germline CDR1 and CDR2: SGHTA and FQGTGA. With 8 bases removed from V and 2 bases from J, the gap between germline ends came to 11 bases. This CDR3 is built from 13 residues. CDR3 coding DNA: TGTGCCAGCGGCAGGGAACCCACAGATACGCAGTATTTT. It yields the protein CASGREPTDTQYF.

This chain links TRBV12-3 or TRBV12-4 with TRBJ1-5; perhaps TRBD1 as D (5 bases). The V end was cut by 3 bases, the J end by 4 bases, with 13 bases between. The length of the CDR3 is 15 residues. This CDR3 reads CASSFFQGGNQPQHF. The CDR3 DNA sequence: TGTGCCAGCAGTTTTTTCCAGGGTGGTAATCAGCCCCAGCATTTT.

This rearrangement joins TRBV12-3 or TRBV12-4 to TRBJ2-1; 10 nucleotides align to TRBD2. The CDR3 runs to 16 residues. With 6 bases clipped from V and 7 bases from J, the junction kept 12 bases outside the gene matches. CDR3 nucleotide sequence: TGTGCCAGCAGGCGCCGGGCTAGCGGGGGAGGAAATGAGCAGTTCTTC. As protein: CASRRRASGGGNEQFF.

This clonotype occurred a few times. This chain uses TRBV4-1 with TRBJ1-2, with TRBD1 identical over 7 bases. V shed 1 base, J shed 7 bases, and the junction held 3 bases outside the gene matches. The CDR3 consists of 13 residues. Germline V CDR1 and CDR2: MGHRA, YSYEKL. The CDR3 is CASSQVGGRGYTF. In DNA form, the CDR3 reads TGCGCCAGCAGCCAAGTAGGGGGCCGTGGCTACACCTTC.

This clonotype was seen more than once but under ten times. The gene calls are TRBV18 and TRBJ2-7; TRBD2 matches at 8 bases. J lost 6 bases, V lost 2 bases, and 9 bases had no gene match. CDR1 KGHSH and CDR2 LQKENI come from the germline V gene. This CDR3 region has 15 residues. The CDR3 sequence: CASSPGGTRFSEQYF. The CDR3 DNA reads TGTGCCAGCTCACCAGGTGGGACTAGATTCTCCGAGCAGTACTTC.

This rearrangement joins TRBV5-1 to TRBJ2-5, with 7 bases that match TRBD1. The J call could be wrong; TRBJ2-7 is a better fit for the DNA end. CDR3 size: 14 residues. In germline, CDR1 is SGHRS, CDR2 YFSETQ. The CDR3 DNA reads TGCGCCAGCAGCTTGGAGGGGGCTATGCACGAGCAGTACTTC. Its protein product is CASSLEGAMHEQYF.

The V call is TRBV6-2 or TRBV6-3, the J call TRBJ2-2, with D unresolved. Germline V CDR1 and CDR2: MNHEY, SVGEGT. Trimming removed 11 bases from V and 1 base from J, with 8 bases in between. This CDR3 comprises 12 residues. The CDR3 is CAARRNTGELFF. The CDR3 DNA follows: TGTGCCGCCAGGCGGAACACCGGGGAGCTGTTTTTT.

This clonotype was picked up one time. This sequence may be a read error, since a much larger clone differs from it by one base. The chain combines TRBV18 with TRBJ2-5; TRBD2 matches 7 bases. This CDR3 is built from 14 residues. CDR1 and CDR2 (germline): KGHSH, LQKENI. J gave up 3 bases and V 4 bases, and 5 bases lay outside the gene matches. In nucleotides, the CDR3 is TGTGCCAGCTCACTGGTACTAGCGAAAGAGACCCAGTACTTC. This encodes CASSLVLAKETQYF.

This clonotype was observed once. A junction end diverges from the germline sequence, so it may reflect a read error. The J gene is TRBJ1-2, the V gene TRBV7-2; a possible D gene is TRBD1 (6 bases). CDR3 length: 13 amino acids. The germline CDR1 and CDR2 sequences are SGHTA and FQGNSA. The CDR3 DNA sequence: TGTGCCAGCAGCCCAGGACAGAACTATGACTACACCTTC. Its protein product is CASSPGQNYDYTF. Complete variable domain (other parts from reference TRBV7-2 and TRBJ1-2): GAGVSQSPSNKVTEKGKDVELRCDPISGHTALYWYRQSLGQGLEFLIYFQGNSAPDKSGLPSDRFSAERTGGSVSTLTIQRTQQEDSAVYLCASSPGQNYDYTFGSGTRLTVV.

The V call is TRBV29-1, the J call TRBJ2-7; TRBD1 agrees at 8 bases. This CDR3 spans 14 amino acids. Germline CDR1 reads SQVTM; CDR2 reads ANQGSEA. Losses at the gene ends were 0 bases for V and 3 bases for J; bases not matched to a gene: 4. DNA of the CDR3: TGCAGCGTTGAAGAAGTCACAGGGGGCTACGAGCAGTACTTC. Translating gives CSVEEVTGGYEQYF.

V is TRBV7-9 and J is TRBJ1-1; D possibly corresponds to TRBD1 (5 bases). The CDR3 length is 14 residues. Trimming removed 7 bases at V and 1 base at J, with 13 bases between. Germline CDR1 reads SEHNR; CDR2 reads FQNEAQ (reference sequence). CDR3 DNA sequence: TGTGCCAGCACTCGCGGGGCCGAGAACACTGAAGCTTTCTTT. It yields the protein CASTRGAENTEAFF.

This clonotype has just a few counts. The V and J genes are TRBV7-2 and TRBJ1-4; 7 bases map to TRBD1. The germline V gene has CDR1 SGHTA and CDR2 FQGNSA. This CDR3 region has 14 residues. Losses at the gene ends were 5 bases for V and 8 bases for J; bases not matched to a gene: 8. CDR3 residues: CASSARGGREKLFF. The DNA for the CDR3 is TGTGCCAGCAGCGCCAGGGGGGGCAGAGAAAAACTGTTTTTT.

This clonotype was observed once. V and J are TRBV7-6 and TRBJ2-1; 9 bases agree with TRBD2. Losses at the gene ends were 4 bases for V and 8 bases for J; bases not matched to a gene: 15. Germline CDR1 is SGHVS and CDR2 is FNYEAQ. There are 17 residues in the CDR3. The CDR3 DNA is TGTGCCAGCAGCTCGGAAGGGACTAGCAAAAGGGCGTATGAGCAGTTCTTC. Protein: CASSSEGTSKRAYEQFF. Based on the CDR3 plus reference TRBV7-6 and TRBJ2-1, the full variable domain is GAGVSQSPRYKVTKRGQDVALRCDPISGHVSLYWYRQALGQGPEFLTYFNYEAQQDKSGLPNDRFSAERPEGSISTLTIQRTEQRDSAMYRCASSSEGTSKRAYEQFFGPGTRLTVL.

This clonotype has a handful of counts. The rearrangement uses TRBV6-1 and TRBJ2-1, with D perhaps matching TRBD2 (5 bases). The CDR3 sequence is 15 residues long. CDR1 and CDR2 from the germline V gene are MNHNS and SASEGT. V was pared by 4 bases and J by 6 bases, with 16 bases between. The chain's CDR3 is CASSVSSGESNEQFF. The CDR3 nucleotides are TGTGCCAGCAGTGTATCCAGCGGAGAGTCCAATGAGCAGTTCTTC.

V and J are TRBV4-2 and TRBJ1-4, with 11 bases matching TRBD1. V was pared by 2 bases and J by 8 bases, with 4 bases of the junction left unmatched. This CDR3 is 15 amino acids long. CDR1 is LGHNA and CDR2 is YNFKEQ in the germline V gene. CDR3 residues: CASSQSGTGGEKLFF. Written as DNA, the CDR3 is TGTGCCAGCAGCCAATCCGGGACAGGGGGGGAAAAACTGTTTTTT.

With respect to this clonotype: One junction end disagrees with the germline gene, perhaps due to a read error. DNA of the CDR3: TGCGCCAGCAGCCCTCCGGGTTTCGCCACAGATACGCGGTATTTT. Its translation: CASSPPGFATDTRYF. This chain joins TRBV5-1 and TRBJ2-3; D remains ambiguous. This CDR3 contains 15 residues. Germline V lookup: CDR1 SGHRS, CDR2 YFSETQ.

This clonotype was seen many times. This sequence joins TRBV13 and TRBJ2-1, with a tentative D call TRBD1 (5 bases). The CDR3 is made up of 14 amino acids. V was pared by 4 bases and J by 7 bases, with 14 bases between. Germline V gives CDR1 PRHDT, CDR2 FYEKMQ (reference sequence). The CDR3 here is CASSSDGAQNEQFF. The CDR3 coding sequence is TGTGCCAGCAGCTCGGATGGGGCGCAGAATGAGCAGTTCTTC.

The chain is built from TRBV16 and TRBJ1-5, with TRBD1 matching over 7 bases. V dropped 2 bases and J dropped 5; count of bases not matched to a gene: 6. Germline V gives CDR1 KGHSY, CDR2 FQNENV. The CDR3 has 15 residues. CDR3 in amino acids: CASSQAGTDYQPQHF. As DNA, the CDR3 is TGTGCCAGCAGCCAAGCCGGGACAGACTATCAGCCCCAGCATTTT.

A few counts support this clonotype. The chain has TRBV4-1 and TRBJ2-6, with no clear D. In germline, CDR1 is MGHRA, CDR2 YSYEKL. Trimming took off 3 bases at V and 2 bases at J, with 5 bases between the two ends. The CDR3 loop spans 14 amino acids. The CDR3 here is CASSQNPGANVLTF. Written as DNA, the CDR3 is TGCGCCAGCAGCCAGAACCCTGGGGCCAACGTCCTGACTTTC.

The rearrangement joins TRBV7-8 to TRBJ1-1; D possibly corresponds to TRBD1 (6 bases). This CDR3 region has 15 residues. Per germline, CDR1 SGHVS and CDR2 FQNEAQ. V lost 5 bases to trimming and J lost 4 bases, with 17 bases between them. The CDR3 bases are TGTGCCAGCAGCACCCAACAGGGTGGGGGCACTGAAGCTTTCTTT. Its translation: CASSTQQGGGTEAFF.